This T cell receptor (beta chain) was captured by sequencing in a study of OX40 agonist ivuxolimab in advanced cancers. Looked up from germline, CDR1 is SGHRS and CDR2 is YFSETQ. Trimming removed 5 bases from V and 4 bases from J; junction bases left unmatched: 4. The CDR3 covers 14 residues. Clones were sequenced by immunoSEQ multiplex PCR, and TCRdb holds only the in-frame ones, with some missing. Among 96,000 or so clones, 84% were seen once, and the ten largest hold roughly 6%. This TCR derives from an adult with an advanced solid tumor such as melanoma, head and neck, liver or kidney cancer. The sample in question was CD4+ or CD8+ T cells sorted from blood, obtained in a trial of the OX40 agonist ivuxolimab. The gene calls are TRBV5-1 and TRBJ2-3; 10 bases map to TRBD1. Here the CDR3 DNA reads TGCGCCAGCAGGGGAGGGACAGGGGCAGATACGCAGTATTTT. Protein: CASRGGTGADTQYF.